This TCR beta chain was documented in a study of T-cell reconstitution after alpha-beta-depleted transplantation in children. The CDR3 spans 17 residues. V was cut by 2 bases and J by 4 bases, with 17 bases left in between. Germline-derived CDR1 and CDR2 are LGHNA and YSLEER. This clonotype was detected a few times. Unique molecular identifiers were used to barcode this TCRbeta library. TCRdb reanalysed the PCR reads using MiXCR and keeps one entry per CDR3 protein. The sample lists roughly 500,000 distinct CDR3 sequences, 12% occurring once. The sample consisted of PBMCs from the stem cell graft donor, taken from the stem cell graft. This sequence joins TRBV4-3 and TRBJ2-2, with D maybe TRBD1 (6 bases). The TCR sequence derives from a human donor who donated a stem cell graft to a child with combined immunodeficiency. The CDR3 sequence: CASSQQGHYSFTGELFF. The CDR3 coding sequence is TGCGCCAGCAGCCAACAGGGGCACTACTCCTTCACCGGGGAGCTGTTTTTT.